This T cell receptor (beta chain) was documented in a study of cytotoxic CD8 clonotypes in ibrutinib-treated CLL. Study overall: Response sampling took place at median 12 months of treatment, range 6 to 36. Notes on the study in general: Public clonotypes, an uncommon group, contracted or remained stable on treatment.

TCRdb's copy holds only in-frame clones and misses some; the assay was immunoSEQ multiplex PCR. The repertoire holds 250,000 to 350,000 clones, roughly four fifths seen once, with about 5.8% in the top ten. Deletions cut 2 bases from V and 5 bases from J, with 8 bases between. The CDR3 covers 13 residues. Looked up from germline, CDR1 is MNHNY and CDR2 is SVGAGI (reference sequence). Details on this clone: Antigen unknown.

The TCR sequence derives from a human donor with chronic lymphocytic leukemia. Sample: PBMCs, taken at disease progression, from a patient treated with ibrutinib. The rearrangement uses TRBV6-6 and TRBJ2-3; D is unresolved. The CDR3 DNA follows: TGTGCCAGCAGTTACGTCTCGAGAGATACGCAGTATTTT. Its protein product is CASSYVSRDTQYF.